Listed here are 19 T cell receptor beta chains from one sample, sequenced in a study of siplizumab effects on memory and regulatory T cells. The method was immunoSEQ multiplex PCR; TCRdb's version includes in-frame clones alone and lacks a portion of them. The sample lists over 65,000 clones; over 90% were seen once. Sequences were obtained from CD8+ T cells sorted from blood. These TCRs come from a human donor in good health.

The V and J genes are TRBV7-2 and TRBJ2-7, with D possibly TRBD2 on 5 matching bases. Germline V lookup: CDR1 SGHTA, CDR2 FQGNSA. This CDR3 has 14 amino acids. With 1 base removed from V and 0 bases from J, the gap between germline ends came to 7 bases. In DNA, the CDR3 is TGTGCCAGCAGCTTAGACGCGGGCTCCTACGAGCAGTACTTC. Amino acid sequence: CASSLDAGSYEQYF.

The gene calls are TRBV6-6 and TRBJ2-7; 7 bases are a match to TRBD1. Trimming removed 10 bases from V and 5 bases from J; junction bases left unmatched: 2. The CDR3 is 10 amino acids. CDR1 is MNHNY, CDR2 SVGAGI, per germline (reference sequence). The DNA of the CDR3 is TGTGCCACAACAGGGGACGAGCAGTACTTC. It translates to CATTGDEQYF.

J is TRBJ2-7 and V is TRBV15, with 7 bases identical to TRBD1. Per germline, CDR1 LNHNV and CDR2 YYDKDF (reference sequence). Trimming at V came to 0 bases and at J to 3 bases, leaving 5 bases not matched to a gene. The CDR3 has 15 amino acids. CDR3 in DNA: TGTGCCACCAGCAGAGATGGGACAGCAGGCTACGAGCAGTACTTC. Translation: CATSRDGTAGYEQYF. The whole variable domain, remainder taken from reference TRBV15 and TRBJ2-7, is DAMVIQNPRYQVTQFGKPVTLSCSQTLNHNVMYWYQQKSSQAPKLLFHYYDKDFNNEADTPDNFQSRRPNTSFCFLDIRSPGLGDTAMYLCATSRDGTAGYEQYFGPGTRLTVT.

V gene TRBV11-3 combines with J gene TRBJ2-7; 7 bases match TRBD1. Germline-derived CDR1 and CDR2 are SGHNT and YENEEA. V shed 2 bases, J shed 3 bases, and the junction held 4 bases outside the gene matches. This CDR3 spans 14 amino acids. The CDR3 coding sequence is TGTGCCAGCAGCTTAACCGGGACAGACTACGAGCAGTACTTC. Residues: CASSLTGTDYEQYF.

V gene TRBV7-8 combines with J gene TRBJ2-7; D unclear. The CDR3 is made up of 12 amino acids. Trimming shortened V by 1 base and J by 5 bases, and 6 bases separated the two germline ends. Germline lookup yields CDR1 SGHVS and CDR2 FQNEAQ. CDR3 residues: CASSLGPHEQYF. The DNA for the CDR3 is TGTGCCAGCAGCTTAGGGCCCCACGAGCAGTACTTC.

This chain joins TRBV27 and TRBJ2-7; 12 nucleotides match TRBD2. CDR1 and CDR2 from the germline V gene are MNHEY and SMNVEV (reference sequence). CDR3 size: 15 residues. Trimming cost V 8 bases and J 7 bases; bases outside gene matches: 12. Written as DNA, the CDR3 is TGTGCCAGCTGGGGCCTAGCGGGAGGGCCTCATGAGCAGTACTTC. Its protein is CASWGLAGGPHEQYF.

This chain joins TRBV27 and TRBJ2-2, with D hard to call. CDR1 is MNHEY and CDR2 is SMNVEV in the germline V gene (reference sequence). This CDR3 spans 12 amino acids. V was cut by 3 bases and J by 6 bases, with 5 bases left in between. The chain's CDR3 is CASSFNPGELFF. CDR3 nucleotide sequence: TGTGCCAGCAGTTTCAATCCCGGGGAGCTGTTTTTT.

The chain has TRBV29-1 and TRBJ1-2; TRBD1 matches at 7 bases. The junction had 6 bases not matched to a gene; V was cut back by 7 bases and J by 7 bases. The length of the CDR3 is 11 residues. The germline V gene encodes CDR1 SQVTM and CDR2 ANQGSEA. CDR3 protein: CSGLTGSGYTF. CDR3 DNA sequence: TGCAGCGGGTTGACAGGGAGTGGCTACACCTTC.

The chain employs TRBV2 and TRBJ1-4; D unresolved. The CDR3 has 16 amino acids. CDR1 SNHLY and CDR2 FYNNEI come from the germline V gene. With 6 bases removed from V and 0 bases from J, the gap between germline ends came to 14 bases. The CDR3 reads CASSVDMATTNEKLFF. In DNA form, the CDR3 reads TGTGCCAGCAGCGTTGATATGGCCACAACTAATGAAAAACTGTTTTTT. Combining the CDR3 with reference TRBV2 and TRBJ1-4 gives the whole variable domain EPEVTQTPSHQVTQMGQEVILRCVPISNHLYFYWYRQILGQKVEFLVSFYNNEISEKSEIFDDQFSVERPDGSNFTLKIRSTKLEDSAMYFCASSVDMATTNEKLFFGSGTQLSVL.

V usage is TRBV2 and J usage is TRBJ2-3, with 13 bases fitting TRBD2. CDR1 and CDR2 from the germline V gene are SNHLY and FYNNEI. The junction had 7 bases not matched to a gene; V was cut back by 6 bases and J by 4 bases. The CDR3 extends over 16 amino acids. CDR3 nucleotide sequence: TGTGCCAGCAGAGATAGGACTAGCGGGAGTCCAGATACGCAGTATTTT. It translates to CASRDRTSGSPDTQYF. The complete variable domain, with remaining parts taken from reference TRBV2 and TRBJ2-3, reads EPEVTQTPSHQVTQMGQEVILRCVPISNHLYFYWYRQILGQKVEFLVSFYNNEISEKSEIFDDQFSVERPDGSNFTLKIRSTKLEDSAMYFCASRDRTSGSPDTQYFGPGTRLTVL.

J is TRBJ1-4 and V is TRBV6-5; TRBD1 might be the D (6 bases). Germline CDR1 and CDR2: MNHEY and SVGAGI. V gave up 7 bases and J gave up 0 bases, with 6 bases separating them. This CDR3 is 13 amino acids long. CDR3 nucleotide sequence: TGTGCCAGCAAGGGGGCAACTAATGAAAAACTGTTTTTT. This encodes CASKGATNEKLFF.

This clone was seen a single time. The chain has TRBV19 and TRBJ2-7, with a possible D match to TRBD1 (5 bases). This CDR3 region has 15 residues. V gave up 5 bases and J gave up 4 bases, with 18 bases separating them. From germline, CDR1 is LNHDA and CDR2 SQIVND (reference sequence). CDR3 loop: CASSAGQGSSYEQYF. The CDR3 nucleotides are TGTGCCAGTAGTGCCGGGCAGGGTAGTTCGTACGAGCAGTACTTC.

The chain employs TRBV11-3 and TRBJ2-7; 10 nucleotides line up with TRBD2. Per the germline V gene, CDR1 is SGHNT and CDR2 is YENEEA. The CDR3 sequence is 16 residues long. J was trimmed by 4 bases and V by 4 bases; bases with no gene match: 10. For the CDR3, the DNA is TGTGCCAGCAGCTCCCCTAGCGGGAGAGTTGTATACGAGCAGTACTTC. Encoded protein: CASSSPSGRVVYEQYF.

The gene calls are TRBV9 and TRBJ1-2; D remains unclear. The CDR3 totals 14 residues. The V gene's germline CDR1 is SGDLS and CDR2 YYNGEE. V lost 1 base and J 5 bases, leaving 12 bases between the germline ends. In DNA, the CDR3 is TGTGCCAGCAGCGTAAGAACGGCCCCTTATGGCTACACCTTC. Protein: CASSVRTAPYGYTF.

The V and J genes are TRBV7-9 and TRBJ2-1; D remains ambiguous. This CDR3 contains 17 residues. V shed 5 bases and J shed 0 bases, with 17 bases lying between them. Germline CDR1 and CDR2: SEHNR and FQNEAQ (reference sequence). This chain's CDR3 is CASSPPLTAYSYNEQFF. The CDR3 nucleotides are TGTGCCAGCAGCCCCCCCCTCACAGCCTACTCCTACAATGAGCAGTTCTTC.

V is TRBV6-5 and J is TRBJ1-2; no clear D gene. The V and J ends lost 2 bases and 1 base respectively, with 5 bases between them. Germline lookup yields CDR1 MNHEY and CDR2 SVGAGI. The CDR3 covers 13 residues. The DNA of the CDR3 is TGTGCCAGCAGTTACGCCATTAACTATGGCTACACCTTC. Residues: CASSYAINYGYTF.

The sample holds one count of this clone. The rearrangement joins TRBV4-1 to TRBJ2-7; no firm D call. CDR3 length: 14 amino acids. Germline-derived CDR1 and CDR2 are MGHRA and YSYEKL. With 2 bases removed from V and 4 bases from J, the gap between germline ends came to 12 bases. DNA of the CDR3: TGCGCCAGCAGCCAATTGGGCAGCCCTTACGAGCAGTACTTC. This sequence encodes CASSQLGSPYEQYF.

The chain combines TRBV28 with TRBJ2-7, with D tentatively TRBD2 (5 bases). CDR1 is MDHEN, CDR2 SYDVKM, per germline. The CDR3 totals 14 residues. The V gene lost 3 bases and the J gene lost 5 bases, with 14 bases spanning the gap. The DNA for the CDR3 is TGTGCCAGCAGTTTTCGGGGAGAAGTCAACGAGCAGTACTTC. This encodes CASSFRGEVNEQYF.

This chain connects TRBV4-1 to TRBJ2-1; 10 bases map to TRBD1. This CDR3 has 14 amino acids. The V and J ends lost 1 base and 7 bases, in that order; junction bases with no gene match: 1. Germline CDR1 is MGHRA and CDR2 is YSYEKL. CDR3 sequence reads: CASSQADRGNEQFF. In DNA, the CDR3 is TGCGCCAGCAGCCAAGCGGACAGGGGGAATGAGCAGTTCTTC.